The sequence of this T cell receptor (beta chain) was determined in a study of T cells in Graves' hyperthyroidism and ophthalmopathy. Overall study findings and caveats: Among clonotypes expanded in thyroid above 0.001, most were also found in blood.

Researchers took RNA transcripts and amplified the TCR beta CDR3 regions from them. A set of HTBI primers served as the primers for a first-round RT-PCR of the TCR CDR3. MiXCR was run by TCRdb on the multiplex PCR reads, yielding one entry per CDR3 protein. The sample lists approximately 500,000 distinct CDR3 sequences, just over 45% occurring once. V lost 5 bases and J lost 5, with 10 bases in between. Germline loops: CDR1 SGHRS, CDR2 YFSETQ. CDR3 size: 13 residues. This clonotype was seen many times. Its antigen remains unidentified. This TCR derives from a young woman with Graves' hyperthyroidism. The sequencing sample was made of peripheral blood or thyroid tissue (not recorded which). This chain uses TRBV5-1 with TRBJ2-2, with D possibly being TRBD1 or TRBD2 (6 bases each). CDR3 sequence: CASRLGGTGELFF. DNA for the CDR3: TGCGCCAGCAGACTAGGGGGGACCGGGGAGCTGTTTTTT.